The 21 T cell receptor beta chains in this list originate from one sample, sequenced in a study of regulatory T cells in long-lasting Graves disease. Combining iRepertoire HTBI primers with Arm-PCR of CDR3 regions, the authors built TCR beta libraries. TCRdb fed the multiplex PCR reads into MiXCR, producing one record per CDR3 protein. The data hold 200,000 to 250,000 distinct CDR3 sequences, with roughly 19% observed a single time. The time point: newly diagnosed GD, antithyroid drugs for less than 3 months. From RNA extracted from PBMCs, the TCR library was made. These data were likewise used in another study, on T cells in Graves' hyperthyroidism and ophthalmopathy.

The sequenced sample was peripheral blood mononuclear cells (PBMCs), obtained at new diagnosis, from a patient treated with antithyroid drugs. Every receptor here comes from a woman in her 30s with Graves disease.

Ten or more counts support this clonotype. The chain links TRBV12-5 to TRBJ1-2; 9 positions agree with TRBD1. The V gene's germline CDR1 is LGHNT and CDR2 FRNRAP. V shed 6 bases, J shed 13 bases, and the junction held 15 bases outside the gene matches. The CDR3 extends over 14 amino acids. The CDR3 coding sequence is TGTGCTAGTGGCCCCTCCTCCGGGACAGGGTTGGGCACCTTC. Translating gives CASGPSSGTGLGTF.

This clonotype came up many times. V usage is TRBV2 and J usage is TRBJ2-1; a possible D gene is TRBD1 (5 bases). V lost 1 base to trimming and J lost 3 bases, with 10 bases between them. The CDR3 length is 15 residues. Germline V CDR1 and CDR2: SNHLY, FYNNEI. The CDR3 DNA sequence: TGTGCCAGCAGTGAAGTAGGGGCAGACTACAATGAGCAGTTCTTC. This encodes CASSEVGADYNEQFF.

In its sample, this clonotype was seen a few times. In nucleotides, the CDR3 is TGTGCCAGCAGTGAATCCCGGGGCAGGGTCTATGGCTACACCTTC. Amino acids: CASSESRGRVYGYTF. The V gene is TRBV6-2 or TRBV6-3, the J gene TRBJ1-2, with D possibly being TRBD1 (5 bases). From germline, CDR1 is MNHEY and CDR2 SVGEGT. The CDR3 loop spans 15 amino acids. V was trimmed by 5 bases and J by 4 bases, leaving 17 bases between them.

In this sample, this clonotype turned up many times. The chain employs TRBV5-1 and TRBJ1-1, with D possibly matching TRBD1 (6 bases). This CDR3 contains 16 residues. Germline assignment: CDR1 SGHRS and CDR2 YFSETQ. V lost 4 bases to trimming and J lost 2 bases, with 18 bases between them. The CDR3 nucleotides read TGCGCCAGCAGCCGCGCCCCAGGGGATTTTAACACTGAAGCTTTCTTT. Translating gives CASSRAPGDFNTEAFF.

There are many counts of this clonotype. V usage is TRBV15 and J usage is TRBJ2-5; TRBD2 agrees at 8 bases. V trimming: 8 bases; J trimming: 4 bases; junction bases outside the gene matches: 9. This CDR3 region has 14 residues. Germline assignment: CDR1 LNHNV and CDR2 YYDKDF (reference sequence). DNA for the CDR3: TGTGCCACCGAGGGTACTAGCGGAACAGAGACCCAGTACTTC. Translating it yields CATEGTSGTETQYF.

This clonotype was found many times. The V call is TRBV12-3 or TRBV12-4, the J call TRBJ1-2, with a possible D match to TRBD1 (5 bases). The CDR3 has 13 amino acids. Deletions cut 3 bases from V and 3 bases from J, with 8 bases between. Here the CDR3 reads CASSFRVDYGYTF. In DNA form, the CDR3 reads TGTGCCAGCAGTTTCAGGGTAGACTATGGCTACACCTTC.

This clonotype appeared a few times. The genes are TRBV11-2 and TRBJ1-5, with a tentative D call TRBD1 (6 bases). Looked up from germline, CDR1 is SGHAT and CDR2 is FQNNGV. The V end lost 2 bases, the J end lost 2 bases, and 25 bases lay between the germline ends. The length of the CDR3 is 20 residues. Here the CDR3 DNA reads TGTGCCAGCAGCTTATTTTCGCAGGGGCTGGGGGGTATTGGCAATCAGCCCCAGCATTTT. This translates into CASSLFSQGLGGIGNQPQHF.

This clonotype showed up just a few times. The CDR3 sequence is CASSFRTAANQPQHF. The CDR3 coding sequence is TGTGCCAGCAGTTTTAGGACGGCCGCCAATCAGCCCCAGCATTTT. J is TRBJ1-5 and V is TRBV28; no reliable D call. The germline gives CDR1 MDHEN, CDR2 SYDVKM. V lost 3 bases and J lost 3, with 12 bases in between. CDR3 length: 15 residues.

The sample holds a few counts of this clonotype. The rearrangement links TRBV20-1 to TRBJ1-6, with a possible D match to TRBD1 (6 bases). This CDR3 comprises 15 residues. CDR1 is DFQATT and CDR2 is SNEGSKA in the germline V gene (reference sequence). Trimming shortened V by 1 base and J by 9 bases, and 16 bases separated the two germline ends. The chain's CDR3 is CSARVTVTGVSPLHF. In DNA, the CDR3 is TGCAGTGCTAGAGTAACCGTGACAGGAGTTTCACCCCTCCACTTT.

Ten or more counts support this clonotype. V is TRBV11-2 and J is TRBJ2-1; 13 bases agree with TRBD2. The germline CDR1 and CDR2 sequences are SGHAT and FQNNGV. The CDR3 is 15 amino acids. J lost 6 bases, V lost 6 bases, and 5 bases had no gene match. As DNA, the CDR3 is TGTGCCAGCAGGAAACTAGCGGGAGGGCCCAATGAGCAGTTCTTC. This gives the protein CASRKLAGGPNEQFF.

This clonotype was seen many times. The chain has TRBV20-1 and TRBJ2-3; 11 positions match TRBD2. Trimming removed 1 base from V and 2 bases from J; junction bases left unmatched: 2. In germline, CDR1 is DFQATT, CDR2 SNEGSKA (reference sequence). The CDR3 runs to 15 residues. The CDR3 is CSARGTSGYTDTQYF. The CDR3 region has the DNA TGCAGTGCTAGAGGGACTAGCGGGTACACAGATACGCAGTATTTT.

This clonotype was recorded at least ten times. The J gene is TRBJ2-1, the V gene TRBV6-2 or TRBV6-3, with 8 nucleotides matching TRBD2. Germline V lookup: CDR1 MNHEY, CDR2 SVGEGT. Trimming removed 7 bases from V and 3 bases from J; junction bases left unmatched: 8. The CDR3 spans 15 residues. CDR3 region: CASNRAGGHYNEQFF. Written as DNA, the CDR3 is TGTGCCAGCAACCGGGCGGGGGGCCACTACAATGAGCAGTTCTTC.

This clonotype was observed at least ten times. V is TRBV11-2 and J is TRBJ2-3; TRBD2 is a possible D gene (5 bases). Deletions cut 0 bases from V and 2 bases from J, with 12 bases between. The CDR3 loop spans 16 amino acids. Germline lookup yields CDR1 SGHAT and CDR2 FQNNGV. The CDR3 region is CASSLDPNGLTDTQYF. CDR3 nucleotide sequence: TGTGCCAGCAGCTTAGACCCAAACGGACTCACAGATACGCAGTATTTT.

At least ten counts were recorded for this clonotype. This chain connects TRBV11-1 to TRBJ2-7, with 7 nucleotides matching TRBD2. From germline, CDR1 is SGHAT and CDR2 FQDESV (reference sequence). V lost 5 bases to trimming and J lost 7 bases; unmatched junction nucleotides: 17. This CDR3 is 16 amino acids long. In DNA, the CDR3 is TGTGCCAGCAGCCAATACTTTGGACTAGAGGCCCGGGAGCAGTACTTC. Its translation is CASSQYFGLEAREQYF.

The rearrangement uses TRBV3-1 and TRBJ1-3, with TRBD1 matching 7 bases. CDR3 length equals 15 residues. The germline V gene encodes CDR1 LGHDT and CDR2 YNNKEL (reference sequence). V was clipped by 5 bases and J by 0 bases; unmatched bases: 4. The CDR3, as DNA: TGTGCCAGCAGCTGGGACAGATACTCTGGAAACACCATATATTTT. It encodes CASSWDRYSGNTIYF.

This clonotype has at least ten counts. The conserved phenylalanine or tryptophan normally closing the CDR3 is absent here, so this likely arose from a read error. The DNA is left out, because the CDR3 cannot be placed on it with certainty; the CDR3 is given as TCRdb lists it. The chain is built from TRBV11-2 and TRBJ2-1; the table names TRBD1, a call not compared with the DNA. From germline, CDR1 is SGHAT and CDR2 FQNNGV. Ends included, the CDR3 has 15 residues. This CDR3 reads CASSLARGLLNEHFV.

This clonotype was seen ten or more times. V gene TRBV18 combines with J gene TRBJ2-1; D gene uncertain. Germline CDR1 and CDR2: KGHSH and LQKENI. The CDR3 spans 12 residues. V lost 3 bases to trimming and J lost 7 bases, with 7 bases between them. The DNA for the CDR3 is TGTGCCAGCTCACCGACCCGGAATGAGCAGTTCTTC. It codes for CASSPTRNEQFF.

This clonotype was counted at least ten times. The chain uses TRBV6-1 and TRBJ2-2, with no clear D. Germline V gene data show CDR1 as MNHNS and CDR2 as SASEGT. V lost 5 bases, J lost 8 bases, and 15 bases lay in between. This CDR3 comprises 14 residues. As DNA, the CDR3 is TGTGCCAGCAGTCCCCTCGACTCCTTGGGGGAGCTGTTTTTT. Amino acid sequence: CASSPLDSLGELFF.

This clonotype was found many times. The chain carries TRBV3-1 and TRBJ2-1; 9 bases align to TRBD1. The junction had 9 bases not matched to a gene; V was cut back by 1 base and J by 8 bases. CDR3 length equals 16 residues. The germline V gene encodes CDR1 LGHDT and CDR2 YNNKEL (reference sequence). The CDR3 sequence: CASSQAGTGSWDEQFF. The CDR3 nucleotides read TGTGCCAGCAGCCAAGCCGGGACAGGGAGCTGGGATGAGCAGTTCTTC.

V gene TRBV27 combines with J gene TRBJ2-7, with 7 bases lining up with TRBD1. Germline V CDR1 and CDR2: MNHEY, SMNVEV (reference sequence). The CDR3 runs 16 residues. Losses at the gene ends were 0 bases for V and 2 bases for J; bases not matched to a gene: 7. This CDR3 reads CASSLSGQLVTYEQYF. DNA of the CDR3: TGTGCCAGCAGTTTATCGGGACAGCTCGTGACCTACGAGCAGTACTTC.

This clonotype was seen only once. A far larger clone is only one base removed, so a read error is likely. V usage is TRBV11-2 and J usage is TRBJ2-1; no firm D call. The CDR3 has 18 residues. V dropped 7 bases and J dropped 0 bases, with 22 bases sitting between them. Germline values: CDR1 SGHAT, CDR2 FQNNGV. CDR3 nucleotides: TGTGCCAGCATCCTAGAGCAATCTGCGTCAAGCTCCTACAATGAGCAGTTCTTC. The encoded protein is CASILEQSASSSYNEQFF.